This T cell receptor beta chain comes out of a study of blood T cell repertoires in COVID-19. The CDR3 is 13 residues long. Germline V CDR1 and CDR2: SGHRS, YFSETQ. V lost 0 bases, J lost 4 bases, and 5 bases lay in between. Only in-frame clones appear in the TCRdb table, and some are missing; sequencing was by immunoSEQ multiplex PCR. The table lists 180,000 or so clones, roughly 84% of them singletons. Enrollees, roughly 18 to 90 years old, lived in about two dozen US areas. Cohort assignment relied on participant-reported clinical history. Donors in Cohort 3 who had recovered were those with two negative PCRs, healthcare professional clearance, or resolution of their symptoms.

This receptor was identified in a woman aged 55 to 70 who had recovered from COVID-19. The rearrangement joins TRBV5-1 to TRBJ2-1, with D unclear. Sequencing was done on a sample of PBMCs or T cells enriched from blood (not recorded which). CDR3 sequence reads: CASSLALYNEQFF. Written as DNA, the CDR3 is TGCGCCAGCAGCTTGGCCCTGTACAATGAGCAGTTCTTC.